A selection of T cell receptor beta chains follows, all from one sample in a study of CD8+ T cells in alopecia areata. The table came from immunoSEQ multiplex PCR; TCRdb's copy has only in-frame clones and leaves some out. The sample yields 100,000 to 150,000 clones, 50% to 60% seen once. The input for sequencing was CD4+ T cells sorted from blood, taken at week 0. The source of these receptors is a human donor with alopecia areata. Each CDR3 is given with its conserved first and last residue. D genes are given only for firm matches. A row's size may be missing; if present it is once, few, many or a size class.

TRBJ2-7,NA,TRBV9,NA,CASSVEAGQGYEQYF,TGTGCCAGCAGCGTAGAAGCTGGTCAGGGGTACGAGCAGTACTTC
TRBJ2-5,NA,TRBV7-6,NA,CASSPQETQYF,TGTGCCAGCAGCCCCCAGGAGACCCAGTACTTC
TRBJ1-2,NA,TRBV28,TRBD1,CASSIGTGGLGYTF,TGTGCCAGCAGTATCGGGACAGGGGGCTTGGGCTACACCTTC
TRBJ2-2,NA,TRBV18,NA,CASSPTTEITGELFF,TGTGCCAGCTCACCAACGACGGAAATCACCGGGGAGCTGTTTTTT
TRBJ2-3,NA,TRBV6-6,NA,CASSGSDSTDTQYF,TGTGCCAGCAGTGGAAGCGATAGCACAGATACGCAGTATTTT
TRBJ1-1,NA,TRBV23-1,NA,CASSLSKPGRNPRSGTEAFF,TGCGCCAGCAGTCTATCTAAGCCCGGACGGAATCCCCGTAGTGGCACTGAAGCTTTCTTT
TRBJ1-1,NA,TRBV18,NA,CASSSTGEAFF,TGTGCCAGCTCATCGACAGGAGAAGCTTTCTTT
TRBJ1-2,NA,TRBV29-1,NA,CSVDSFLRGYTF,TGCAGCGTTGACAGCTTCCTTAGGGGCTACACCTTC
TRBJ2-3,NA,TRBV2,TRBD1,CASGDRVSDTQYF,TGTGCCAGCGGTGACAGGGTCTCAGATACGCAGTATTTT
TRBJ2-1,NA,TRBV7-2,TRBD2,CASSSSRTSGGYNEQFF,TGTGCCAGCAGCTCGAGCCGGACTAGCGGGGGCTACAATGAGCAGTTCTTC
TRBJ1-2,few,TRBV5-1,NA,CASSLAGNYGYTF,TGCGCCAGCAGCTTGGCGGGAAACTATGGCTACACCTTC
TRBJ1-2,NA,TRBV7-2,TRBD1,CASSPYDRDGGYTF,TGTGCCAGCAGCCCCTACGACAGGGATGGTGGCTACACCTTC
TRBJ2-7,NA,TRBV6-5,NA,CADTKRPLLSYEQYF,TGTGCCGACACAAAGCGGCCCCTTCTCTCCTACGAGCAGTACTTC
TRBJ1-4,NA,TRBV27,NA,CASRSNTEPNEKLFF,TGTGCCAGCAGGTCAAATACAGAACCCAATGAAAAACTGTTTTTT
TRBJ2-1,few,TRBV10-3,NA,CAIRGQGGTGIYNEQFF,TGTGCCATCAGAGGACAGGGAGGGACTGGCATCTACAATGAGCAGTTCTTC
TRBJ2-2,few,TRBV30,NA,CAWVWGVNGGELFF,TGTGCCTGGGTCTGGGGTGTCAATGGCGGGGAGCTGTTTTTT
TRBJ2-3,once,TRBV2,TRBD2,CASRPGLAGGTDTQYF,TGTGCCAGCCGCCCTGGACTAGCGGGGGGCACAGATACGCAGTATTTT
TRBJ1-1,NA,TRBV6-6,TRBD1,CAGGGTANTEAFF,TGTGCCGGCGGGGGGACAGCCAACACTGAAGCTTTCTTT